The 9 T cell receptor beta chains below were found in one sample sequenced in a study of identical twins. TCRdb fed the 5' RACE reads into MiXCR, producing one record per CDR3 protein. The table shows fewer than 350,000 distinct CDR3 sequences, with roughly 8.6% occurring only once. These data were also reused for a study on yellow fever vaccine responses in identical twins.

Source material: memory (CD45RO+) T cells sorted from blood. The receptors originated from a young woman in good health.

This clonotype has a handful of counts. The chain employs TRBV11-2 and TRBJ2-2; 9 bases map to TRBD2. CDR3 size: 21 residues. Trimming took 0 bases from V and 0 from J; bases not matched to a gene: 14. Germline assignment: CDR1 SGHAT and CDR2 FQNNGV. CDR3 residues: CASSLDIQTSGRPTNTGELFF. CDR3 nucleotide sequence: TGTGCCAGCAGCTTAGATATACAGACTAGCGGACGGCCCACGAACACCGGGGAGCTGTTTTTT.

The rearrangement uses TRBV5-5 and TRBJ1-2; D uncertain. Trimming stripped 0 bases from V and 2 bases from J, with 8 bases between. Germline CDR1 SGHKS, CDR2 YYEKEE (reference sequence). The CDR3 spans 14 residues. The CDR3 loop reads CASSLVTENYGYTF. CDR3 nucleotides: TGTGCCAGCAGCTTGGTCACAGAAAACTATGGCTACACCTTC. The variable domain in full, completed from reference TRBV5-5 and TRBJ1-2, reads DAGVTQSPTHLIKTRGQQVTLRCSPISGHKSVSWYQQVLGQGPQFIFQYYEKEERGRGNFPDRFSARQFPNYSSELNVNALLLGDSALYLCASSLVTENYGYTFGSGTRLTVV.

The rearrangement joins TRBV4-1 to TRBJ2-7; 7 bases map to TRBD1. The germline V gene encodes CDR1 MGHRA and CDR2 YSYEKL. V trimming: 4 bases; J trimming: 5 bases; junction bases outside the gene matches: 8. The CDR3 contains 14 residues. The CDR3 spells CASSPTGPLNEQYF. For the CDR3, the DNA is TGCGCCAGCAGCCCGACAGGGCCTCTTAACGAGCAGTACTTC.

The chain couples TRBV2 to TRBJ2-1; the match to TRBD2 covers 9 bases. With 3 bases clipped from V and 5 bases from J, the junction kept 8 bases outside the gene matches. Germline CDR1 reads SNHLY; CDR2 reads FYNNEI. The CDR3 consists of 16 residues. CDR3 residues: CASSDFKRGANNEQFF. The CDR3 nucleotides read TGTGCCAGCAGTGATTTTAAGCGGGGGGCTAACAATGAGCAGTTCTTC.

The chain recombines TRBV3-1 with TRBJ2-3, with D unclear. Germline V CDR1 and CDR2: LGHDT, YNNKEL (reference sequence). V dropped 2 bases and J dropped 0 bases, with 6 bases sitting between them. The CDR3 consists of 14 residues. The CDR3 region is CASSQFPSTDTQYF. The CDR3 bases are TGTGCCAGCAGCCAATTCCCAAGCACAGATACGCAGTATTTT.

This clonotype was detected ten times or more. This chain connects TRBV5-1 to TRBJ2-2, with D possibly being TRBD1 (5 bases). Germline CDR1 and CDR2: SGHRS and YFSETQ. With 0 bases removed from V and 6 bases from J, the gap between germline ends came to 12 bases. This CDR3 comprises 15 residues. For the CDR3, the DNA is TGCGCCAGCAGCTTGGCCGGTGCGACAGCCGGGGAGCTGTTTTTT. Its protein product is CASSLAGATAGELFF.

This clonotype has a handful of counts. V and J are TRBV3-1 and TRBJ2-3; 11 bases map to TRBD1. Unmatched junction bases numbered 2, after V lost 2 bases and J lost 4 bases. CDR3 length equals 15 residues. Germline CDR1 reads LGHDT; CDR2 reads YNNKEL (reference sequence). This chain's CDR3 is CASSQSGQGADTQYF. For the CDR3, the DNA is TGTGCCAGCAGCCAATCGGGACAGGGGGCAGATACGCAGTATTTT.

The chain joins TRBV25-1 to TRBJ2-1; 14 bases map to TRBD2. The CDR3 length is 18 residues. V lost 7 bases, J lost 2 bases, and 10 bases stayed unmatched. Germline V gene sequence: CDR1 MGHDK, CDR2 SYGVNS. In nucleotides, the CDR3 is TGTGCCAGCACAAGTTCCGGACTAGCGGGAGGTCCCTACAATGAGCAGTTCTTC. Translating it yields CASTSSGLAGGPYNEQFF. Together with reference TRBV25-1 and TRBJ2-1, the CDR3 gives the full variable domain: EADIYQTPRYLVIGTGKKITLECSQTMGHDKMYWYQQDPGMELHLIHYSYGVNSTEKGDLSSESTVSRIRTEHFPLTLESARPSHTSQYLCASTSSGLAGGPYNEQFFGPGTRLTVL.

This chain connects TRBV11-3 to TRBJ2-2; 12 bases line up with TRBD1. This CDR3 has 16 residues. The germline gives CDR1 SGHNT, CDR2 YENEEA. The trim removed 8 bases at V and 5 bases at J, leaving 9 bases unmatched. The CDR3 nucleotides read TGTGCCAGCTCCCGGGACAGGGGGCTAGGTACCGGGGAGCTGTTTTTT. Its protein product is CASSRDRGLGTGELFF.